This T cell receptor beta chain was observed in a study of blood T cell repertoires in COVID-19. Across the whole study: The cDNA or gDNA used as material had been derived from T cells, B-cell-depleted T cells, or PBMCs.

Assay used: immunoSEQ multiplex PCR; TCRdb lists only in-frame clones, some missing. The repertoire includes tens of thousands of clones, around 82% of them detected once, and more than 1% sits in the top ten. Trimming took 4 bases from V and 3 from J; bases not matched to a gene: 5. Germline V gene data show CDR1 as SGHRS and CDR2 as YFSETQ. CDR3 size: 14 residues. The TCR was taken from a woman at least 80 years old with acute or convalescent COVID-19. The chain is built from TRBV5-1 and TRBJ2-7; 9 bases are a match to TRBD1. Sequencing input: peripheral blood. The CDR3 sequence is CASSGDRVGYEQYF. Written as DNA, the CDR3 is TGCGCCAGCAGCGGGGACAGGGTAGGCTACGAGCAGTACTTC.